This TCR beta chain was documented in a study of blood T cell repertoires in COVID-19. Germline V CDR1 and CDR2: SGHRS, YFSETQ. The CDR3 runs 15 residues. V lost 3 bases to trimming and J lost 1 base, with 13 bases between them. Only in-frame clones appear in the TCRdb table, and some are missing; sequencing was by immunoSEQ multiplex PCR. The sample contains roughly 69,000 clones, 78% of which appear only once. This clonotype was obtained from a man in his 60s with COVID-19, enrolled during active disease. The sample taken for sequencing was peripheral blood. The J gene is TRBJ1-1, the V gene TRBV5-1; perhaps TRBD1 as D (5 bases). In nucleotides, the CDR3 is TGCGCCAGCAGCTCTGGTGGGGGAGGGAACACTGAAGCTTTCTTT. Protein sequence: CASSSGGGGNTEAFF.